A selection of T cell receptor beta chains follows, all from one sample in a study of T-cell reconstitution after alpha-beta-depleted transplantation in children. TCRdb re-derived calls from the PCR reads in MiXCR, one entry per CDR3 protein. The sample contains about 440,000 distinct CDR3 sequences, 43% of which appear only once. This material consisted of PBMCs, taken before TCRalphabeta/CD19-depleted stem cell transplant. The receptors were sampled from a girl aged 2-15 years with aplastic anemia, due to receive a stem cell transplant. Both conserved end residues are part of each CDR3. D genes are given only for firm matches. A row's size may be missing; if present it is once, few, many or a size class.

TRBJ2-3 NA TRBD1 TRBV6-2/TRBV6-3 CASRRAGTATDTQYF TGTGCCAGCAGGCGTGCCGGGACAGCTACAGATACGCAGTATTTT
TRBJ2-3 NA NA TRBV11-2 CASSEGFSSTDTQYF TGTGCCAGCAGCGAGGGGTTTTCTAGCACAGATACGCAGTATTTT
TRBJ2-7 many TRBD2 TRBV12-3/TRBV12-4 CASSRTSFEQYF TGTGCCAGCAGCCGGACTAGCTTCGAGCAGTACTTC
TRBJ2-7 many NA TRBV20-1 CGGGGASYEQYF TGCGGGGGAGGGGGGGCCTCCTACGAGCAGTACTTC
TRBJ2-1 NA NA TRBV30 CAWSSTSLNEQFF TGTGCCTGGAGTAGCACTAGCCTCAATGAGCAGTTCTTC
TRBJ1-5 NA NA TRBV20-1 CSARDGDQPQHF TGCAGTGCCAGAGACGGGGATCAGCCCCAGCATTTT
TRBJ2-7 many NA TRBV20-1 CSAERYPYEQYF TGCAGTGCCGAAAGGTACCCCTACGAGCAGTACTTC
TRBJ2-1 NA NA TRBV20-1 CSAGRTRNEQFF TGCAGTGCGGGGAGAACACGGAATGAGCAGTTCTTC
TRBJ1-2 many NA TRBV6-1 CASSESRQVFYGYTF TGTGCCAGCAGTGAAAGTCGGCAGGTATTCTATGGCTACACCTTC
TRBJ1-2 few NA TRBV12-5 CASGLVLGPHGYTF TGTGCTAGTGGTTTGGTACTGGGACCGCATGGCTACACCTTC
TRBJ1-5 NA NA TRBV18 CASQEGQVQGPQHF TGTGCCAGCCAAGAAGGGCAGGTCCAAGGGCCCCAGCATTTT